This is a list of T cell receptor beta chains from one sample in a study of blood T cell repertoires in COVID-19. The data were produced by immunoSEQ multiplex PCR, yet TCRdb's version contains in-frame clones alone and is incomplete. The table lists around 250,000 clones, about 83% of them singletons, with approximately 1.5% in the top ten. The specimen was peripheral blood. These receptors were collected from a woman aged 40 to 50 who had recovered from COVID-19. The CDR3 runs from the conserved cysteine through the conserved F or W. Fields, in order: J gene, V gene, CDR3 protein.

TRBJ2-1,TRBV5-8,CASSFWTSGGAFSYNEQFF
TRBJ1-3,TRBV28,CASSSPGGGSGNTIYF
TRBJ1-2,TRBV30,CAWSGEARGYTF
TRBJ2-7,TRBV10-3,CASSRQADEQYF
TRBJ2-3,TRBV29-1,CSVQGSPDTQYF
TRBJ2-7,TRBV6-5,CASRDGQAYEQYF
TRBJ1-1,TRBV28,CASNSFAEAFF
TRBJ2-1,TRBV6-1,CASSEPSGVNEQFF
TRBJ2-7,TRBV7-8,CASSLVEGASSYEQYF
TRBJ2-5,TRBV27,CASSSGGFQETQYF
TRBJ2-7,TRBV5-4,CASSLGGGTQAYEQYF
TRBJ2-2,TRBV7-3,CASSWDFRTGELFF
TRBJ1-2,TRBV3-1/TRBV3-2,CASSQNSQTKGYTF
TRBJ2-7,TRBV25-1,CASSDSGSHSYEQYF
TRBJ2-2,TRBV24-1,CATSDRSGNTGELFF
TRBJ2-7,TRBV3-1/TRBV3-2,CASSQVDEQYF
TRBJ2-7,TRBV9,CASSASGTTGYEQYF
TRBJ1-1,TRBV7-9,CASSPRDRYSEAFF
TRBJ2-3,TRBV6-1,CASSEIRGLGDTQYF
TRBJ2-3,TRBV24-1,CATSDPNPGQGAPEDTQYF
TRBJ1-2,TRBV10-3,CAISGTGLNYGYTF
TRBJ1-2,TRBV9,CASSVVREEDLTF
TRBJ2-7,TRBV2,CASRLDRVTYEQYF